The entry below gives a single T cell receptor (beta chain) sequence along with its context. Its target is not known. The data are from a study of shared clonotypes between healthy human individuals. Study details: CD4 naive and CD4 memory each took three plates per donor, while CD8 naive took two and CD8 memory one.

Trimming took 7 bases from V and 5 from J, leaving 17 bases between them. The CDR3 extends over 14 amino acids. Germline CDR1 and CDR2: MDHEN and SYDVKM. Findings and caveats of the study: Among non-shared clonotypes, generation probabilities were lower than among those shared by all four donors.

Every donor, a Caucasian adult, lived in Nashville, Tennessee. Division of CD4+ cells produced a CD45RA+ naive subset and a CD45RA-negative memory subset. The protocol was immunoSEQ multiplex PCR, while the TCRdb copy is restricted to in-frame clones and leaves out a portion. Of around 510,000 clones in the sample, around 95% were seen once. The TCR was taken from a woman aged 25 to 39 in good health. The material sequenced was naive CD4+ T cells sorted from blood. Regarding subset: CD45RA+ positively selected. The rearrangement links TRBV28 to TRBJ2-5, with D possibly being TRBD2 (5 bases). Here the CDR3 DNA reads TGTGCCAGCATAAAGGGCTTCCGGAGGGAGACCCAGTACTTC. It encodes CASIKGFRRETQYF. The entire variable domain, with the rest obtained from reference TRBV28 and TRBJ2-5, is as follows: DVKVTQSSRYLVKRTGEKVFLECVQDMDHENMFWYRQDPGLGLRLIYFSYDVKMKEKGDIPEGYSVSREKKERFSLILESASTNQTSMYLCASIKGFRRETQYFGPGTRLLVL.